The 24 T cell receptor beta chains below come from one sample, sequenced in a study of a mutant IDH1 vaccine in newly diagnosed glioma (dated by TCRdb to about 2021). The protocol used for the library was the immunoSEQ multiplex PCR assay. The table comes from immuneACCESS by way of TCRdb, which keeps in-frame sequences with V and J called. Part of the clones is missing from these tables; in studies checked, under half for an unresolved V gene and the rest for unknown reasons. The table for this sample lists tens of thousands of clones; about four fifths of them were counted only once. Of the sample, about 5.3% falls within the top ten clones. Interpreted using the paper, the time point label stands for: baseline, week 1 (first vaccination visit). Interpreted using the paper, the treatment or condition label stands for: pre-vaccination baseline after standard-of-care therapy. Sequencing was performed on PBMCs, taken from a glioma patient treated with radiotherapy, temozolomide or both. These receptors originate from a middle-aged man with glioma. Some clones in this sample may be carry-over from other donors' samples.

The chain employs TRBV2 and TRBJ1-2, with unresolved D. CDR1 and CDR2 from the germline V gene are SNHLY and FYNNEI. The CDR3 runs to 14 residues. The V and J ends lost 4 bases and 4 bases respectively, with 13 bases between them. The CDR3 is CASSAQTFSYGYTF. CDR3 bases: TGTGCCAGCAGTGCCCAAACTTTCAGCTATGGCTACACCTTC.

CDR3 in amino acids: CASSLGMPRSPLHF. Written as DNA, the CDR3 is TGTGCCAGCAGCTTGGGGATGCCTCGTTCACCCCTCCACTTT. This sequence joins TRBV7-9 and TRBJ1-6; D ambiguous. V lost 3 bases and J 9 bases, leaving 12 bases between the germline ends. Germline loops: CDR1 SEHNR, CDR2 FQNEAQ (reference sequence). The length of the CDR3 is 14 residues.

This clone was picked up a small number of times. The junction differs from germline at one of its ends, possibly a read error. This chain uses TRBV2 with TRBJ1-5; 11 bases are a match to TRBD1. Germline loops: CDR1 SNHLY, CDR2 FYNNEI. The CDR3 has 14 residues. DNA for the CDR3: TGTGCCAGCAGCTGGACAGGGGGCAACCAGCCCCAGCATTTT. As protein: CASSWTGGNQPQHF. The full variable domain, with the rest looked up from reference TRBV2 and TRBJ1-5, is EPEVTQTPSHQVTQMGQEVILRCVPISNHLYFYWYRQILGQKVEFLVSFYNNEISEKSEIFDDQFSVERPDGSNFTLKIRSTKLEDSAMYFCASSWTGGNQPQHFGDGTRLSIL.

V is TRBV13 and J is TRBJ1-1; D gene unclear. CDR1 and CDR2 from the germline V gene are PRHDT and FYEKMQ (reference sequence). This CDR3 region has 14 residues. Trimming removed 3 bases at V and 1 base at J, with 9 bases between. For the CDR3, the DNA is TGTGCCAGCAGCTTTTTAGACGAGAACACTGAAGCTTTCTTT. This sequence encodes CASSFLDENTEAFF.

This chain joins TRBV6-5 and TRBJ2-7, with D tentatively TRBD2 (5 bases). The CDR3 consists of 12 residues. Germline CDR1 and CDR2: MNHEY and SVGAGI. Trimming left V 6 bases short and J 3 bases short, with 9 bases between. CDR3 loop: CASRRRDYEQYF. In DNA, the CDR3 is TGTGCCAGCAGACGCCGGGACTACGAGCAGTACTTC.

The J gene is TRBJ1-5, the V gene TRBV7-2, with a possible D match to TRBD1 (5 bases). Trimming removed 5 bases from V and 3 bases from J, with 14 bases in between. CDR3 size: 15 residues. CDR1 SGHTA and CDR2 FQGNSA come from the germline V gene. DNA of the CDR3: TGTGCCAGCAGCCGCGGGGGGGTCACCAATCAGCCCCAGCATTTT. This codes for CASSRGGVTNQPQHF. The whole variable domain, remainder taken from reference TRBV7-2 and TRBJ1-5, is GAGVSQSPSNKVTEKGKDVELRCDPISGHTALYWYRQSLGQGLEFLIYFQGNSAPDKSGLPSDRFSAERTGGSVSTLTIQRTQQEDSAVYLCASSRGGVTNQPQHFGDGTRLSIL.

The rearrangement joins TRBV30 to TRBJ1-2; 10 bases match TRBD1. Looked up from germline, CDR1 is GTSNPN and CDR2 is SVGIG (reference sequence). V shed 2 bases, J shed 3 bases, and the junction held 9 bases outside the gene matches. CDR3 size: 16 residues. This CDR3 is CAWSTTPGTGDYGYTF. In nucleotides, the CDR3 is TGTGCCTGGAGTACTACCCCCGGGACAGGGGACTATGGCTACACCTTC.

The V and J genes are TRBV7-3 and TRBJ1-1; D is uncertain. This CDR3 has 13 residues. Germline values: CDR1 SGHTA, CDR2 FQGTGA. Trimming left V 6 bases short and J 1 base short, with 9 bases between. The chain's CDR3 is CASSSGQNTEAFF. CDR3 DNA sequence: TGTGCCAGCAGTTCCGGGCAGAACACTGAAGCTTTCTTT.

The chain combines TRBV19 with TRBJ2-7; D is possibly TRBD1 (6 bases). With 3 bases removed from V and 1 base from J, the gap between germline ends came to 16 bases. The germline V gene has CDR1 LNHDA and CDR2 SQIVND (reference sequence). The CDR3 runs to 16 residues. CDR3 protein: CASSMSTGWPSYEQYF. The CDR3 nucleotides read TGTGCCAGTAGTATGTCGACAGGTTGGCCGTCCTACGAGCAGTACTTC.

This clone was picked up a small number of times. The V call is TRBV30, the J call TRBJ1-6; unclear D gene. Germline lookup yields CDR1 GTSNPN and CDR2 SVGIG (reference sequence). CDR3 length equals 13 residues. V was cut by 8 bases and J by 4 bases, with 12 bases left in between. The DNA of the CDR3 is TGTGCCATGGATGAGTCATATAATTCACCCCTCCACTTT. Translation gives CAMDESYNSPLHF.

The V gene is TRBV9, the J gene TRBJ2-1; 8 positions match TRBD2. The germline gives CDR1 SGDLS, CDR2 YYNGEE. The CDR3 sequence is 15 residues long. J was trimmed by 0 bases and V by 7 bases; bases with no gene match: 6. CDR3 in DNA: TGTGCCAGCGGAATAGCGGGGAGCTCCTACAATGAGCAGTTCTTC. It translates to CASGIAGSSYNEQFF.

V usage is TRBV30 and J usage is TRBJ1-6; D is unclear. The V end was cut by 5 bases, the J end by 7 bases, with 12 bases between. Germline CDR1 and CDR2: GTSNPN and SVGIG (reference sequence). The CDR3 totals 13 residues. The CDR3 DNA follows: TGTGCCTGGTCGGACCTTAGGAATTCACCCCTCCACTTT. It specifies CAWSDLRNSPLHF. The full variable domain, its missing parts supplied by reference TRBV30 and TRBJ1-6, is SQTIHQWPATLVQPVGSPLSLECTVEGTSNPNLYWYRQAAGRGLQLLFYSVGIGQISSEVPQNLSASRPQDRQFILSSKKLLLSDSGFYLCAWSDLRNSPLHFGNGTRLTVT.

CDR3 sequence reads: CAWIDSGGTDTQYF. The CDR3 bases are TGTGCCTGGATCGATAGCGGGGGGACAGATACGCAGTATTTT. The chain recombines TRBV30 with TRBJ2-3; TRBD2 matches at 10 bases. Germline values: CDR1 GTSNPN, CDR2 SVGIG (reference sequence). The CDR3 totals 14 residues. The ends lost 4 bases at V and 3 bases at J; junction bases unmatched: 4.

This clone was picked up one time. The chain couples TRBV6-5 to TRBJ1-2; 8 positions match TRBD1. Germline values: CDR1 MNHEY, CDR2 SVGAGI. Trimming took 2 bases from V and 4 from J; bases not matched to a gene: 3. This CDR3 region has 14 residues. As DNA, the CDR3 is TGTGCCAGCAGTTACCGAACAGGGGGCTATGGCTACACCTTC. This encodes CASSYRTGGYGYTF.

This clone was detected a few times. CDR3 sequence (DNA): TGTGCCAGCATGCAGGGGACTAATGAAAAACTGTTTTTT. Translating gives CASMQGTNEKLFF. The V gene is TRBV27, the J gene TRBJ1-4; D might be TRBD1 (6 bases). There are 13 residues in the CDR3. Germline CDR1 reads MNHEY; CDR2 reads SMNVEV (reference sequence). Trimming shortened V by 7 bases and J by 2 bases, and 8 bases separated the two germline ends.

The J gene is TRBJ1-2, the V gene TRBV29-1; 7 bases are a match to TRBD1. This CDR3 region has 13 residues. Losses at the gene ends were 4 bases for V and 4 bases for J; bases not matched to a gene: 6. Germline lookup yields CDR1 SQVTM and CDR2 ANQGSEA. The CDR3 DNA reads TGCAGCGTTGTCGACAGGGCCTCCTATGGCTACACCTTC. Encoded protein: CSVVDRASYGYTF.

The rearrangement joins TRBV29-1 to TRBJ1-1; a possible D gene is TRBD1 (6 bases). The CDR3 extends over 14 amino acids. Trimming removed 7 bases at V and 0 bases at J, with 15 bases between. Per germline, CDR1 SQVTM and CDR2 ANQGSEA. CDR3 protein: CSGWTALMNTEAFF. As DNA, the CDR3 is TGCAGCGGGTGGACAGCCCTTATGAACACTGAAGCTTTCTTT.

The chain links TRBV20-1 to TRBJ1-1; no clear D gene. Trimming removed 4 bases from V and 4 bases from J, with 7 bases in between. The CDR3 is made up of 11 amino acids. CDR1 and CDR2 (germline): DFQATT, SNEGSKA (reference sequence). The CDR3 sequence is CSAKRSTEAFF. In nucleotides, the CDR3 is TGCAGTGCTAAGAGGAGCACTGAAGCTTTCTTT.

This chain uses TRBV7-9 with TRBJ2-7, with 9 positions matching TRBD2. Germline values: CDR1 SEHNR, CDR2 FQNEAQ (reference sequence). The length of the CDR3 is 15 residues. V shed 3 bases and J 2 bases; nucleotides not matched to a gene: 5. In DNA, the CDR3 is TGTGCCAGCAGCTTCTTCGCGGGGGGGACCTACGAGCAGTACTTC. This codes for CASSFFAGGTYEQYF.

The gene calls are TRBV7-8 and TRBJ2-3, with no clear D. This CDR3 region has 14 residues. The germline CDR1 and CDR2 sequences are SGHVS and FQNEAQ. V shed 2 bases and J shed 7 bases, with 13 bases lying between them. CDR3 bases: TGTGCCAGCAGCTTAAGGGCCTCGGAGAATACGCAGTATTTT. It is translated as CASSLRASENTQYF.

The chain uses TRBV6-4 and TRBJ1-5; unclear D gene. Germline lookup yields CDR1 MRHNA and CDR2 SNTAGT. V was trimmed by 8 bases and J by 9 bases, leaving 8 bases between them. The CDR3 covers 10 residues. CDR3 residues: CASYPGPQHF. CDR3 bases: TGTGCCAGCTACCCGGGGCCCCAGCATTTT.

The rearrangement uses TRBV6-5 and TRBJ1-2, with D possibly matching TRBD1 (5 bases). This CDR3 has 16 residues. Between the trimmed V and J ends, which lost 0 bases and 4 bases, there was a span of 15 bases. In germline, CDR1 is MNHEY, CDR2 SVGAGI. For the CDR3, the DNA is TGTGCCAGCAGTTACTCGTGGAGTGGGACTAGCTATGGCTACACCTTC. Amino acids: CASSYSWSGTSYGYTF.

The gene calls are TRBV6-1 and TRBJ1-1; D might be TRBD1 (5 bases). CDR3 length: 14 residues. Germline CDR1 and CDR2: MNHNS and SASEGT. Trimming cost V 5 bases and J 3 bases, with 13 bases left between them. CDR3 nucleotide sequence: TGTGCCAGCAGTCGGGACGGAGGGTACACTGAAGCTTTCTTT. This encodes CASSRDGGYTEAFF.

J is TRBJ1-6 and V is TRBV7-9; tentatively, D is TRBD1 (5 bases). The CDR3 runs to 16 residues. V lost 2 bases and J lost 5, with 13 bases in between. Germline loops: CDR1 SEHNR, CDR2 FQNEAQ (reference sequence). CDR3 in amino acids: CASSLLGVIDNSPLHF. The CDR3 DNA follows: TGTGCCAGCAGCTTATTGGGGGTGATTGATAATTCACCCCTCCACTTT.